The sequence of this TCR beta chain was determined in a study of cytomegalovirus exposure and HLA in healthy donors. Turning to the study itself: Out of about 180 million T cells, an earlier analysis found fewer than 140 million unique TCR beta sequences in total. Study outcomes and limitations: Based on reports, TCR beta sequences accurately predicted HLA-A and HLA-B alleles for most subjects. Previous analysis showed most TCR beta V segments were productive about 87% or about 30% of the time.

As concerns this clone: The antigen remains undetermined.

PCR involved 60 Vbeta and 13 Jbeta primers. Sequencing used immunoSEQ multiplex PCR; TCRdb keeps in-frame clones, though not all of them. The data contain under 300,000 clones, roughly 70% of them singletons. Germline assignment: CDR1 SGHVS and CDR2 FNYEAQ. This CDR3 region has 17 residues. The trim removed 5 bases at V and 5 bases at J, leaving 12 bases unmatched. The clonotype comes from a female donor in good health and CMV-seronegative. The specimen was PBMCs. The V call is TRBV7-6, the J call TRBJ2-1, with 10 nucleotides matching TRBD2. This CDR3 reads CASSQGIRLAGDNEQFF. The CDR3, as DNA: TGTGCCAGCAGCCAGGGGATCAGGCTAGCGGGAGACAATGAGCAGTTCTTC.